These T cell receptor beta chains were read from a single sample in a study of T cell responses to AZD1222 COVID-19 vaccine. Here immunoSEQ multiplex PCR was the method, and the copy in TCRdb shows in-frame clones only, minus some. Of approximately 160,000 clones in the sample, approximately 90% were seen once. The sample was peripheral blood, taken on day 0 of AZD1222 vaccination. All receptors come from an adult in good health. The CDR3 runs from the conserved cysteine through the conserved F or W. Fields, in order: D gene, J gene, clone size, V gene, CDR3 DNA, CDR3 protein. A D gene is named only where the DNA matches it firmly. Some rows have no size entry. The others give once, few or many, or a class for an expanded clone.

. TRBJ2-3 once TRBV9 TGTGCCAGCAGCGTAGGCGGCACGGGGGCAGATACGCAGTATTTT CASSVGGTGADTQYF
. TRBJ1-2 . TRBV7-9 TGTGCCAGCGAACCCGCCGGGACACAAAAGGACTATGGCTACACCTTC CASEPAGTQKDYGYTF
TRBD2 TRBJ2-7 once TRBV29-1 TGCAGCGTTTCGACTTGGACTAGCGGGAGTTACGAGCAGTACTTC CSVSTWTSGSYEQYF
TRBD2 TRBJ2-7 . TRBV28 TGTGCCAGCAGTTCGAAGGATTTGGCTAGCGGAGCCCTCAGTGTCTACGAGCAGTACTTC CASSSKDLASGALSVYEQYF
. TRBJ2-7 . TRBV10-3 TGTGCCATCAGGGAGGGGGTTGACGGGGAGCAGTACTTC CAIREGVDGEQYF
TRBD2 TRBJ2-3 . TRBV15 TGTGCCACCAGCAACAAAGCGGGAGGAAGCACAGATACGCAGTATTTT CATSNKAGGSTDTQYF
TRBD1 TRBJ2-3 . TRBV5-1 TGCGCCAGCAGCTTGGGGACAGGGACAGGGCGTACTGGCACAGATACGCAGTATTTT CASSLGTGTGRTGTDTQYF
. TRBJ2-5 . TRBV6-2/TRBV6-3 TGTGCCAGCAGTTACTCCCGGGAGACCCAGTACTTC CASSYSRETQYF
TRBD2 TRBJ2-7 . TRBV6-1 TGTGCCAGCAGCATGACGGGAGGGGGCTCCTACGAGCAGTACTTC CASSMTGGGSYEQYF
. TRBJ1-4 . TRBV27 TGTGCCAGCAGTTTACAGGGAGAGGATGAAAAACTGTTTTTT CASSLQGEDEKLFF
. TRBJ2-7 few TRBV7-2 TGTGCCAGCAGCTTATTTGTTACGTACGAGCAGTACTTC CASSLFVTYEQYF
. TRBJ1-1 once TRBV5-1 TGCGCCAGCAGCTTGGTGGGGGCGCAGGGCACTGAAGCTTTCTTT CASSLVGAQGTEAFF
TRBD1 TRBJ1-1 . TRBV27 TGTGCCAGCAGTAGACCGACAGGGTTGAACACTGAAGCTTTCTTT CASSRPTGLNTEAFF
. TRBJ1-2 . TRBV5-1 TGCGCCAGCAGCGTCTACTCAGGGTATGGCTACACCTTC CASSVYSGYGYTF
. TRBJ1-3 . TRBV4-3 TGCGCCAGCAGTGGACAACACTCTGGAAACACCATATATTTT CASSGQHSGNTIYF
TRBD1 TRBJ2-2 . TRBV18 TGTGCCAGCTCACCACTACAGGGGGCCGGAACCGGGGAGCTGTTTTTT CASSPLQGAGTGELFF
. TRBJ2-7 . TRBV3-1/TRBV3-2 TGTGCCAGCAGCCAACGGGGACTTTACTACGAGCAGTACTTC CASSQRGLYYEQYF
TRBD2 TRBJ2-3 . TRBV24-1 TGTGCCACCAGTGCTCCCAGCGGGAGTGGGACAGATACGCAGTATTTT CATSAPSGSGTDTQYF
TRBD1 TRBJ2-2 . TRBV2 TGTGCCAGCAGTGGGGACAGGCCCGGGGAGCTGTTTTTT CASSGDRPGELFF
. TRBJ2-2 . TRBV2 TGTGCCAGCACCCAAACCCAGGGGACGAACACCGGGGAGCTGTTTTTT CASTQTQGTNTGELFF
. TRBJ2-3 . TRBV27 TGTGCCAGCAGTTTAAGAGGGGTAGATACGCAGTATTTT CASSLRGVDTQYF
. TRBJ1-6 . TRBV5-1 TGCGCCAGCAGCTTAGCAGGGGATTATTCACCCCTCCACTTT CASSLAGDYSPLHF
TRBD1 TRBJ1-5 . TRBV2 TGTGCCAGCAGTACCGGGACAGGGGGCAATCAGCCCCAGCATTTT CASSTGTGGNQPQHF
. TRBJ2-7 once TRBV18 TGTGCCAGCTCACCCGGGCCTTCCTACGAGCAGTACTTC CASSPGPSYEQYF
TRBD1 TRBJ1-3 once TRBV11-3 TGTGCCAGCAGCGAGGGGGCGTCCGGAAACACCATATATTTT CASSEGASGNTIYF
. TRBJ2-3 . TRBV6-5 TGTGCCAGCGCTTCGTGGGACTCGGGGGCAGATACGCAGTATTTT CASASWDSGADTQYF
. TRBJ2-2 . TRBV10-3 TGTGCCATCAGTGAGTCGATGACACGCACCGGGGAGCTGTTTTTT CAISESMTRTGELFF
. TRBJ2-1 . TRBV27 TGTGCCAGCAGTTTATCGTCCTACAATGAGCAGTTCTTC CASSLSSYNEQFF
. TRBJ1-5 . TRBV28 TGTGCCAGCAGTATGGGCCAGCCCCAGCATTTT CASSMGQPQHF
. TRBJ2-3 . TRBV12-5 TGTGCTAGTGGTTTGGTGCGGGCAGGGATCACAGATACGCAGTATTTT CASGLVRAGITDTQYF
. TRBJ2-6 . TRBV7-9 TGTGCCAGCAGCTTACCCTTTTCTGGGGCCAACGTCCTGACTTTC CASSLPFSGANVLTF
. TRBJ1-4 . TRBV19 TGTGCCAGTAGTACCAGACCCGGCGGAACTAATGAAAAACTGTTTTTT CASSTRPGGTNEKLFF
TRBD1 TRBJ1-5 . TRBV10-2 TGCGCCAGCCGGGACAGGAATCAGCCCCAGCATTTT CASRDRNQPQHF
TRBD1 TRBJ1-1 . TRBV6-4 TGTGCCAGCAGAAACCCAGGGGGAACTGAAGCTTTCTTT CASRNPGGTEAFF
. TRBJ2-3 . TRBV6-5 TGTGCCAGCAGCAGCACAGATACGCAGTATTTT CASSSTDTQYF
. TRBJ1-5 . TRBV3-1/TRBV3-2 TGTGCCAGCAGCCAAGATCTAGGGGGAAACGGTCAGCCCCAGCATTTT CASSQDLGGNGQPQHF
TRBD1 TRBJ2-7 . TRBV4-1 TGCGCCAGCAGCCAAGACAGGGGGATTTTTTACGAGCAGTACTTC CASSQDRGIFYEQYF
. TRBJ1-5 once TRBV19 TGTGCCAGTAGTATCGGTGCAAGCAATCAGCCCCAGCATTTT CASSIGASNQPQHF
. TRBJ2-2 once TRBV11-2 TGTGCCAGCAGCCGACAGGTCGCGAACACCGGGGAGCTGTTTTTT CASSRQVANTGELFF
. TRBJ1-6 . TRBV6-5 TGTGCCAGCAGTTTCGAGAGTAATTCACCCCTCCACTTT CASSFESNSPLHF
TRBD2 TRBJ2-1 . TRBV12-3/TRBV12-4 TGTGCCAGCAGTCAACTAGCGGGAGGTGAGCAGTTCTTC CASSQLAGGEQFF
. TRBJ1-2 . TRBV27 TGTGCCAGCAGTGCGGGACAAGGACAATACTATGGCTACACCTTC CASSAGQGQYYGYTF
. TRBJ1-1 . TRBV5-1 TGCGCCAGCAGCTTGGGGGCCGGGGAGGGGAACACTGAAGCTTTCTTT CASSLGAGEGNTEAFF
TRBD1 TRBJ2-7 . TRBV28 TGTGCCAGCAGTTTACGGAGCCTACAGGGGAAGTACGAGCAGTACTTC CASSLRSLQGKYEQYF
TRBD1 TRBJ2-1 . TRBV29-1 TGCAGCGTCCGACGGGGAATGACAGGGAATGAGCAGTTCTTC CSVRRGMTGNEQFF
TRBD2 TRBJ2-1 . TRBV29-1 TGCAGCGTTAACCAAGCGGGAGCCTCCTACAATGAGCAGTTCTTC CSVNQAGASYNEQFF